The 27 T cell receptor beta chains reported below all come from one sample, sequenced in a study of persistence of HIV-infected CD4 T cells. The libraries were made with immunoSEQ version 4 in survey mode. TCRdb keeps only in-frame clones here, not all; method: immunoSEQ multiplex PCR. The sample comprises some 13,000 clones, under 70% of which are singletons, and less than 9% rests with the top ten. Their cognate antigens are unknown. Overlapping HIV-1 Gag 15-mer peptides at around 1 ug per peptide per mL were used. Sorting selected CD4+ T cells upregulating both CD40 ligand and CD69. The input for sequencing was CD4+ T cells sorted from PBMCs after roughly 18-hour stimulation, taken from a patient who received antiretroviral therapy. All receptors come from an adult man with HIV who was CMV-seropositive.

The genes are TRBV18 and TRBJ1-1; 8 bases align to TRBD1. The ends lost 4 bases at V and 11 bases at J; junction bases unmatched: 6. The CDR3 runs 12 residues. CDR1 is KGHSH, CDR2 LQKENI, per germline. CDR3 nucleotide sequence: TGTGCCAGCTCACGTGGGACAGGCAGGGCTTTCTTT. Amino acid sequence: CASSRGTGRAFF.

The gene calls are TRBV25-1 and TRBJ1-4; 10 nucleotides agree with TRBD1. Germline trimming cut 2 bases from V and 7 bases from J; bases unmatched to any gene: 10. The germline CDR1 and CDR2 sequences are MGHDK and SYGVNS. The CDR3 contains 17 residues. The CDR3 reads CASSEGRQGARGEKLFF. The CDR3 DNA follows: TGTGCCAGCAGTGAAGGACGACAGGGGGCGCGTGGTGAAAAACTGTTTTTT.

In its sample, this clone ranks as medium-sized. The chain joins TRBV6-1 to TRBJ1-5; a weak D match, TRBD1 (5 bases). Per the germline V gene, CDR1 is MNHNS and CDR2 is SASEGT. V gave up 0 bases and J gave up 6 bases, with 9 bases separating them. The CDR3 spans 14 residues. The CDR3 loop reads CASSEAAGTQPQHF. CDR3 sequence (DNA): TGTGCCAGCAGTGAAGCGGCAGGGACTCAGCCCCAGCATTTT.

This clone was counted between two and nine times. In the same sample, other DNA sequences code for this CDR3. The CDR3: CASSLAGNTEAFF. The CDR3 DNA is TGTGCCAGCAGCTTAGCAGGGAACACTGAAGCTTTCTTT. The chain links TRBV7-9 to TRBJ1-1, with unresolved D. With 0 bases removed from V and 1 base from J, the gap between germline ends came to 3 bases. In germline, CDR1 is SEHNR, CDR2 FQNEAQ (reference sequence). There are 13 residues in the CDR3.

The CDR3 DNA reads as TGTGCCAGCAGTGAATCGTCCGCAGCGAACTATGGCTACACCTTC. As protein: CASSESSAANYGYTF. V is TRBV25-1 and J is TRBJ1-2; D call uncertain. The V gene's germline CDR1 is MGHDK and CDR2 SYGVNS. V was clipped by 1 base and J by 2 bases, with 11 bases between them. CDR3 length equals 15 residues.

This chain joins TRBV30 and TRBJ2-2, with a tentative D call TRBD1 (6 bases). Deletions cut 0 bases from V and 5 bases from J, with 13 bases between. Germline V gives CDR1 GTSNPN, CDR2 SVGIG (reference sequence). This CDR3 spans 15 amino acids. CDR3 sequence reads: CAWSVLQGTTGELFF. CDR3 DNA: TGTGCCTGGAGTGTTCTACAGGGTACGACCGGGGAGCTGTTTTTT.

The rearrangement joins TRBV7-9 to TRBJ1-6; D unclear. The CDR3 has 14 residues. Germline CDR1 is SEHNR and CDR2 is FQNEAQ (reference sequence). The V end lost 5 bases, the J end lost 7 bases, and 12 bases lay between the germline ends. The CDR3 protein is CASSNRATNSPLHF. CDR3 DNA sequence: TGTGCCAGCAGCAACCGGGCAACCAATTCACCCCTCCACTTT.

The genes are TRBV27 and TRBJ1-2, with D unclear. CDR1 is MNHEY and CDR2 is SMNVEV in the germline V gene (reference sequence). The CDR3 has 16 residues. Trimming cost V 3 bases and J 6 bases, with 20 bases left between them. CDR3 residues: CASSLLGPRRKDGYTF. The CDR3, as DNA: TGTGCCAGCAGTTTGCTAGGCCCCAGACGGAAGGATGGCTACACCTTC.

This clone has only a few counts. This chain connects TRBV7-2 to TRBJ2-3; the D gene is possibly TRBD2 (6 bases). The CDR3 is 17 residues long. CDR1 and CDR2 (germline): SGHTA, FQGNSA. V was clipped by 4 bases and J by 2 bases, with 19 bases between them. Here the CDR3 reads CASSWGSGSIYTDTQYF. CDR3 DNA sequence: TGTGCCAGCAGCTGGGGGAGCGGGTCTATTTACACAGATACGCAGTATTTT.

The chain employs TRBV5-1 and TRBJ1-1, with D uncertain. The V end lost 0 bases, the J end lost 4 bases, and 7 bases lay between the germline ends. Germline values: CDR1 SGHRS, CDR2 YFSETQ. CDR3 length: 13 residues. The CDR3 loop reads CASSLVYGTEAFF. The CDR3 DNA follows: TGCGCCAGCAGCTTGGTTTACGGCACTGAAGCTTTCTTT. Full variable domain (missing parts from reference TRBV5-1 and TRBJ1-1): KAGVTQTPRYLIKTRGQQVTLSCSPISGHRSVSWYQQTPGQGLQFLFEYFSETQRNKGNFPGRFSGRQFSNSRSEMNVSTLELGDSALYLCASSLVYGTEAFFGQGTRLTVV.

The rearrangement uses TRBV5-1 and TRBJ1-1, with D tentatively TRBD1 (5 bases). The V gene lost 3 bases and the J gene lost 7 bases, with 13 bases spanning the gap. This CDR3 comprises 13 residues. In germline, CDR1 is SGHRS, CDR2 YFSETQ. In nucleotides, the CDR3 is TGCGCCAGCAGCTCGGACACCCCTAGTGAAGCTTTCTTT. It specifies CASSSDTPSEAFF.

This clone was counted between two and nine times. This chain uses TRBV7-9 with TRBJ1-2, with D uncertain. CDR1 is SEHNR, CDR2 FQNEAQ, per germline (reference sequence). The CDR3 has 12 amino acids. V was pared by 1 base and J by 4 bases, with 4 bases between. CDR3 bases: TGTGCCAGCAGCTTAGGGTCCTATGGCTACACCTTC. This gives the protein CASSLGSYGYTF.

This chain connects TRBV30 to TRBJ2-2; 7 bases fit TRBD2. The CDR3 sequence is 13 residues long. The J segment lost 7 bases and the V segment lost 4 bases, leaving 6 bases of the junction unmatched. Germline CDR1 reads GTSNPN; CDR2 reads SVGIG (reference sequence). CDR3 sequence reads: CAWTPGGIGELFF. As DNA, the CDR3 is TGTGCCTGGACGCCCGGGGGGATCGGGGAGCTGTTTTTT. The full variable domain, completed using reference TRBV30 and TRBJ2-2, is SQTIHQWPATLVQPVGSPLSLECTVEGTSNPNLYWYRQAAGRGLQLLFYSVGIGQISSEVPQNLSASRPQDRQFILSSKKLLLSDSGFYLCAWTPGGIGELFFGEGSRLTVL.

The chain employs TRBV27 and TRBJ2-7, with 12 bases that match TRBD2. CDR3 length: 15 amino acids. Germline values: CDR1 MNHEY, CDR2 SMNVEV (reference sequence). Unmatched junction bases numbered 5, after V lost 5 bases and J lost 3 bases. CDR3 in amino acids: CASSGRTSGDYEQYF. The CDR3 DNA reads TGTGCCAGCAGTGGTCGGACTAGCGGGGACTACGAGCAGTACTTC.

The chain combines TRBV5-3 with TRBJ2-7; D remains ambiguous. TRBV5-3 qualifies as an ORF whose function is uncertain. Trimming cost V 5 bases and J 2 bases, with 20 bases left between them. The CDR3 runs 16 residues. Here the CDR3 DNA reads TGTGCCAGAAGAAGAAAGGAAGGTCTATTCCCCTACGAGCAGTACTTC. It encodes CARRRKEGLFPYEQYF.

The V and J genes are TRBV19 and TRBJ1-6; TRBD1 agrees at 7 bases. This CDR3 has 15 amino acids. V gave up 7 bases and J gave up 7 bases; unmatched junction bases: 10. Germline CDR1 reads LNHDA; CDR2 reads SQIVND (reference sequence). CDR3 amino acids: CASTLHGTANSPLHF. The CDR3 DNA reads TGTGCCAGTACCCTCCACGGGACAGCCAATTCACCCCTCCACTTT.

The V gene is TRBV7-2, the J gene TRBJ1-6, with D unresolved. The CDR3 length is 13 residues. Trimming took 8 bases from V and 9 from J, leaving 14 bases between them. CDR1 is SGHTA and CDR2 is FQGNSA in the germline V gene. The CDR3, as DNA: TGTGCCAGCGGCGAAGGCCTAAGTTCACCCCTCCACTTT. It is translated as CASGEGLSSPLHF.

The rearrangement uses TRBV19 and TRBJ2-2, with D possibly matching TRBD1 (5 bases). There are 15 residues in the CDR3. V gave up 3 bases and J gave up 4 bases, with 12 bases separating them. CDR1 is LNHDA, CDR2 SQIVND, per germline (reference sequence). Here the CDR3 DNA reads TGTGCCAGTAGTATTGGCAGGGTAGGCACCGGGGAGCTGTTTTTT. Translating gives CASSIGRVGTGELFF.

The chain couples TRBV19 to TRBJ2-2; D is undetermined. Trimming removed 3 bases at V and 8 bases at J, with 10 bases between. In germline, CDR1 is LNHDA, CDR2 SQIVND (reference sequence). The CDR3 is made up of 13 amino acids. Here the CDR3 reads CASSIRIVGELFF. The CDR3 nucleotides are TGTGCCAGTAGTATTCGGATCGTAGGGGAGCTGTTTTTT.

This rearrangement joins TRBV11-3 to TRBJ1-1, with a possible D match to TRBD1 (5 bases). V shed 1 base and J shed 7 bases, with 16 bases lying between them. The CDR3 runs 15 residues. CDR1 SGHNT and CDR2 YENEEA come from the germline V gene. CDR3 sequence: CASSLGFIGGSEAFF. Written as DNA, the CDR3 is TGTGCCAGCAGCTTAGGATTCATCGGGGGGAGTGAAGCTTTCTTT.

This sequence joins TRBV6-2 or TRBV6-3 and TRBJ2-2; TRBD2 aligns across 10 bases. This CDR3 is 14 amino acids long. V lost 5 bases and J lost 8; bases outside the gene matches: 5. Germline V gene data show CDR1 as MNHEY and CDR2 as SVGEGT. CDR3 nucleotides: TGTGCCAGCAGTCCCTCACTAGCGGGAGGGGAGCTGTTTTTT. It specifies CASSPSLAGGELFF.

V and J are TRBV29-1 and TRBJ1-4; D remains ambiguous. The CDR3 is 13 residues long. The germline gives CDR1 SQVTM, CDR2 ANQGSEA. V shed 5 bases and J shed 8 bases, with 15 bases lying between them. CDR3 nucleotide sequence: TGCAGCGTTACGTCCTCCGGAGGCGAAAAACTGTTTTTT. Protein sequence: CSVTSSGGEKLFF.

The chain has TRBV3-1 (or the pseudogene TRBV3-2) and TRBJ2-1; either TRBD1 or TRBD2 may fit D (5 bases each). Trimming removed 4 bases from V and 14 bases from J, with 18 bases in between. This CDR3 is 13 amino acids long. Looked up from germline, CDR1 is LGHDT and CDR2 is YNNKEL (reference sequence). CDR3 nucleotide sequence: TGTGCCAGCAGCCCCTCTCCGGGACCCCCGGAGTTCTTC. Residues: CASSPSPGPPEFF.

Only one count was recorded for this clone. CDR3 sequence: CASSRGYRDSSYEQYF. The CDR3 nucleotides are TGTGCCAGCAGCCGCGGTTACCGGGACAGCTCCTACGAGCAGTACTTC. The chain recombines TRBV7-3 with TRBJ2-7, with 7 bases that match TRBD1. CDR3 length: 16 residues. Germline V gene lookup returns CDR1 SGHTA and CDR2 FQGTGA. V gave up 5 bases and J gave up 0 bases; unmatched junction bases: 10.

The CDR3 sequence is CASSSRDTSYEQYF. CDR3 DNA sequence: TGTGCCAGCAGCTCCCGGGACACCTCCTACGAGCAGTACTTC. The gene calls are TRBV5-4 and TRBJ2-7; TRBD1 might be the D (6 bases). V dropped 3 bases and J dropped 0 bases, with 10 bases sitting between them. This CDR3 region has 14 residues. The germline CDR1 and CDR2 sequences are SGHNT and YYREEE (reference sequence).

J is TRBJ1-1 and V is TRBV29-1, with 7 bases aligning to TRBD1. Germline V gives CDR1 SQVTM, CDR2 ANQGSEA. The CDR3 is 14 residues long. The J segment lost 4 bases and the V segment lost 7 bases, leaving 12 bases of the junction unmatched. Written as DNA, the CDR3 is TGCAGCGGTGGGGCTGTAGGGACAGCCACTGAAGCTTTCTTT. Translating gives CSGGAVGTATEAFF.

This clone was seen only once. The chain has TRBV6-5 and TRBJ2-5, with 10 bases identical to TRBD2. CDR3 length equals 15 residues. V shed 10 bases, J shed 5 bases, and the junction held 13 bases outside the gene matches. Germline V CDR1 and CDR2: MNHEY, SVGAGI. The CDR3 DNA sequence: TGTGCCACCAACCTAGGAGCGGGAGGGCGGGAGACCCAGTACTTC. It codes for CATNLGAGGRETQYF.